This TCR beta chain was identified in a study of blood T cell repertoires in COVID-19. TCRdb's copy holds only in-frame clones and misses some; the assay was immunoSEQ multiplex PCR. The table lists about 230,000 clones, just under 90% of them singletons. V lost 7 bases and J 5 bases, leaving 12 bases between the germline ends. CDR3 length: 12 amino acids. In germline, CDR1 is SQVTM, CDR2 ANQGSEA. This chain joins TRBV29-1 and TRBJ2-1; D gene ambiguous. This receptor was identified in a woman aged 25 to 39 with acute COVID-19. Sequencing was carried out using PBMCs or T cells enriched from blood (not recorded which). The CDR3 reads CSANPVDNEQFF. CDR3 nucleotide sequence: TGCAGCGCCAACCCGGTAGACAATGAGCAGTTCTTC.